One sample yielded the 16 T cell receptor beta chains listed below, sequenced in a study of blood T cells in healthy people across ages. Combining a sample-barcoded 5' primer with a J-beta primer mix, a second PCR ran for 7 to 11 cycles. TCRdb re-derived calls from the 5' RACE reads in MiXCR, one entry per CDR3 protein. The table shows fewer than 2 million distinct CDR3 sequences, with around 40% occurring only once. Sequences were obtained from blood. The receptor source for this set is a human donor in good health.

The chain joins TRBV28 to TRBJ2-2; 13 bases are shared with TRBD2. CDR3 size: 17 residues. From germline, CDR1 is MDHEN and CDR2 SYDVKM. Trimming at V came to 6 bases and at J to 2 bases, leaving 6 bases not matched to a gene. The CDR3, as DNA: TGTGCCAGCAGCCCGGGACTAGCGGGGTTCAACACCGGGGAGCTGTTTTTT. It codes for CASSPGLAGFNTGELFF.

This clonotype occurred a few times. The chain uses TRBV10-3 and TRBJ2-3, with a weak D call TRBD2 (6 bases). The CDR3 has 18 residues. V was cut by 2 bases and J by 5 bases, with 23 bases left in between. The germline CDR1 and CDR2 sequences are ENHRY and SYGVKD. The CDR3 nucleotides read TGTGCCATCAGTGAGAAGGGCAGCCGGGGACTTGGGGTAGATACGCAGTATTTT. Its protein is CAISEKGSRGLGVDTQYF.

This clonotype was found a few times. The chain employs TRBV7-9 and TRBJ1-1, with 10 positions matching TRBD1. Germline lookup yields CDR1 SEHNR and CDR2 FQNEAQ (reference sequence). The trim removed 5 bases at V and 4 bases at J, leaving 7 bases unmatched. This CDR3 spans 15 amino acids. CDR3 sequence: CASSPGQGIFTEAFF. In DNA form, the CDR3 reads TGTGCCAGCAGCCCGGGACAGGGGATCTTCACTGAAGCTTTCTTT.

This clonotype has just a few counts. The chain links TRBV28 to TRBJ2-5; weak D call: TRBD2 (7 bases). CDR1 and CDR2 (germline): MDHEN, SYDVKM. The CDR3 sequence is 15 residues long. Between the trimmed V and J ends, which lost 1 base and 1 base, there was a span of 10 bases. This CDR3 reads CASSLLRGAQETQYF. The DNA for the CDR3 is TGTGCCAGCAGTTTATTACGGGGGGCCCAAGAGACCCAGTACTTC.

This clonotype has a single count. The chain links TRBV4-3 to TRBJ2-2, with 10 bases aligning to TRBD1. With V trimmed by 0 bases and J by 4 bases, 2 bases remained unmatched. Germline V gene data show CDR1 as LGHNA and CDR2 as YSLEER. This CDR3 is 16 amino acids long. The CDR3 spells CASSQEDRGTTGELFF. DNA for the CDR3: TGCGCCAGCAGCCAAGAGGACAGGGGGACCACCGGGGAGCTGTTTTTT.

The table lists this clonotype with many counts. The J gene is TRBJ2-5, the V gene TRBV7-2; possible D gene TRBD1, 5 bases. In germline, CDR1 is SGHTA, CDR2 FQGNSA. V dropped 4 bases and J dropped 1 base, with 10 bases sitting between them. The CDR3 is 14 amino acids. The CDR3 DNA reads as TGTGCCAGCAGCTCTCGACAGATCCAAGAGACCCAGTACTTC. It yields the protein CASSSRQIQETQYF. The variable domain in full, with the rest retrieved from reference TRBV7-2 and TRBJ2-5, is GAGVSQSPSNKVTEKGKDVELRCDPISGHTALYWYRQSLGQGLEFLIYFQGNSAPDKSGLPSDRFSAERTGGSVSTLTIQRTQQEDSAVYLCASSSRQIQETQYFGPGTRLLVL.

CDR3 sequence reads: CASSQFLGTPSTDTQYF. CDR3 coding DNA: TGTGCCAGCAGTCAATTCCTTGGGACGCCAAGTACAGATACGCAGTATTTT. V is TRBV12-3 or TRBV12-4 and J is TRBJ2-3; the D gene could be TRBD1 or TRBD2 (5 bases each). The CDR3 consists of 17 residues. V lost 5 bases and J lost 3, with 21 bases in between.

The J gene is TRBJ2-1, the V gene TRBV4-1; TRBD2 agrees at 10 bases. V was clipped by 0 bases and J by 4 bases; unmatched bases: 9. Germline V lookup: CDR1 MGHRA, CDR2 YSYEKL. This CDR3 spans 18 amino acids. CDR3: CASSQDRSGGVSYNEQFF. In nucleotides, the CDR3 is TGCGCCAGCAGCCAAGATCGGAGCGGGGGGGTTTCATACAATGAGCAGTTCTTC.

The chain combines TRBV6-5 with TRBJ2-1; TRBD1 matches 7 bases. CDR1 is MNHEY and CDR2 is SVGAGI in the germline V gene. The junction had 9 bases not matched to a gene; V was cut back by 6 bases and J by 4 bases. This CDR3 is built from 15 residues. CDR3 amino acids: CASSPNEGAYNEQFF. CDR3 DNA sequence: TGTGCCAGCAGCCCAAACGAGGGGGCATACAATGAGCAGTTCTTC.

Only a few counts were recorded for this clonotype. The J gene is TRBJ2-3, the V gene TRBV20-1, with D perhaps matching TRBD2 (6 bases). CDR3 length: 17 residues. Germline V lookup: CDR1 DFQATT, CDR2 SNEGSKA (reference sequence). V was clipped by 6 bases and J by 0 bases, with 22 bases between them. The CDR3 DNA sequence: TGCAGTGCCGCCCCGTCTTGGCGGGGCACTAGCACAGATACGCAGTATTTT. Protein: CSAAPSWRGTSTDTQYF.

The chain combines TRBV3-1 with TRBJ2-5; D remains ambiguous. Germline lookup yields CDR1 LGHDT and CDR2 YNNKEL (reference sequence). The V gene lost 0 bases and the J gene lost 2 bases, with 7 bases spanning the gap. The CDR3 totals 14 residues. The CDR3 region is CASSQDWLQETQYF. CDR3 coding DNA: TGTGCCAGCAGCCAAGATTGGCTACAAGAGACCCAGTACTTC.

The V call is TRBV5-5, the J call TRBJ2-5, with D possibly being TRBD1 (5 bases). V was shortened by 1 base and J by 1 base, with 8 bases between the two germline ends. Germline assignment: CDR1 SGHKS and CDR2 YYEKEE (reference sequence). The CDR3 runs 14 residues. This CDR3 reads CASSLRQLQETQYF. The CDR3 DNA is TGTGCCAGCAGCTTGCGACAGCTCCAAGAGACCCAGTACTTC.

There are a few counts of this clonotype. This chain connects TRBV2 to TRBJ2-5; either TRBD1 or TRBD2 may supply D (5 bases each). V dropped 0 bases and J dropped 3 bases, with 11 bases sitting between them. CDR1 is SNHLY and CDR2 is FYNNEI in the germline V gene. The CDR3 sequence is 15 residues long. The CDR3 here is CASSEAWQGEETQYF. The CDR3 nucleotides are TGTGCCAGCAGTGAAGCTTGGCAGGGAGAAGAGACCCAGTACTTC.

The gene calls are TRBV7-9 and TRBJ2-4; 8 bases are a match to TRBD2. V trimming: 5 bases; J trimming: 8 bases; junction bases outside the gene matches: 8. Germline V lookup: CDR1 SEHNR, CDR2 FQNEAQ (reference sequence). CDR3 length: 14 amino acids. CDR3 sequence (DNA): TGTGCCAGCAGCCCCAGCGGGGGAGAATACATTCAGTACTTC. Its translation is CASSPSGGEYIQYF. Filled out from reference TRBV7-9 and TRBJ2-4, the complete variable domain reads DTGVSQNPRHKITKRGQNVTFRCDPISEHNRLYWYRQTLGQGPEFLTYFQNEAQLEKSRLLSDRFSAERPKGSFSTLEIQRTEQGDSAMYLCASSPSGGEYIQYFGAGTRLSVL.

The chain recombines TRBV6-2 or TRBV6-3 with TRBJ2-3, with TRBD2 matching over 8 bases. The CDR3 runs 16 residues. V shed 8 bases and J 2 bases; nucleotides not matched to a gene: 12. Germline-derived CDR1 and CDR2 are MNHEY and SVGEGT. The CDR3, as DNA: TGTGCCAGCGGCCGACGGGGGGGCCTCTACACAGATACGCAGTATTTT. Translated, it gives CASGRRGGLYTDTQYF.

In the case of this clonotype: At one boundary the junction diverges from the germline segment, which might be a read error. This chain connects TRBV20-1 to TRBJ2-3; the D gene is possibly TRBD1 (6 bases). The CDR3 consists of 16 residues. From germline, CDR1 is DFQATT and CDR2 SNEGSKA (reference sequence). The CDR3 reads CSAHGDTGASTDTQYF. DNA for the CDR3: TGCAGTGCCCACGGGGACACAGGCGCTAGCACAGATACACAGTATTTT.